These T cell receptor beta chains were read from a single sample in a study of blood T cells in healthy people across ages. TCRdb independently ran MiXCR on the 5' RACE reads; one entry per CDR3 protein. The data contain 1.5 million to 2 million distinct CDR3 sequences, roughly 27% of them singletons. Sequenced input: blood. Receptor source: a woman younger than 45 in good health. Each CDR3 is given with its conserved first and last residue. A D gene is named only where the DNA matches it firmly. The size entry is marked missing in some rows and otherwise reads once, few, many or a size class.

J gene,V gene,D gene,clone size,CDR3 protein,CDR3 DNA
TRBJ1-6,TRBV3-1,NA,NA,CASRGPDNSPLHF,TGTGCCAGCAGAGGGCCGGATAATTCACCCCTCCACTTT
TRBJ1-2,TRBV5-1,NA,few,CASSPAGGAGYGYTF,TGCGCCAGCAGCCCGGCCGGGGGCGCGGGCTATGGCTACACCTTC
TRBJ2-5,TRBV4-1,NA,many,CASSQDTGLETQYF,TGCGCCAGCAGCCAAGATACGGGGTTGGAGACCCAGTACTTC
TRBJ2-5,TRBV7-9,NA,few,CASSFSGGTETQYF,TGTGCCAGCAGCTTTTCAGGCGGGACGGAGACCCAGTACTTC
TRBJ2-4,TRBV7-9,TRBD1,few,CASSLEGTGYGQYF,TGTGCCAGCAGCTTAGAAGGGACAGGGTACGGGCAGTACTTC
TRBJ2-1,TRBV3-1,NA,NA,CASTHPRNEQFF,TGTGCCAGCACCCACCCCCGGAATGAGCAGTTCTTC
TRBJ2-1,TRBV10-3,TRBD2,NA,CAISERGGGGYNEQFF,TGTGCCATCAGTGAGCGCGGGGGGGGTGGGTACAATGAGCAGTTCTTC
TRBJ1-6,TRBV7-3,NA,few,CASSQGAGLPPLHF,TGTGCCAGCAGCCAAGGGGCAGGGCTTCCACCCCTCCACTTT
TRBJ2-3,TRBV20-1,TRBD2,NA,CSASPLAGGPVADTQYF,TGCAGTGCTAGCCCCCTAGCGGGAGGGCCCGTCGCAGATACGCAGTATTTT
TRBJ2-5,TRBV7-2,NA,few,CASRGGPGSTYF,TGTGCCAGCAGGGGGGGGCCGGGCAGCACGTACTTC
TRBJ1-3,TRBV7-9,NA,few,CASSPSPSGVAGNTIYF,TGTGCCAGCAGCCCCTCCCCTTCAGGGGTAGCTGGAAACACCATATATTTT
TRBJ2-7,TRBV5-1,TRBD1,NA,CASSLAPGTGALDEQYF,TGCGCCAGCAGCTTGGCCCCCGGGACAGGGGCTTTAGACGAGCAGTACTTC
TRBJ2-7,TRBV10-1,NA,NA,CASSDEAGELEQYF,TGCGCCAGCAGTGATGAAGCAGGGGAGCTCGAGCAGTACTTC
TRBJ2-7,TRBV7-2,NA,many,CASSLGWGGLPYEQYF,TGTGCCAGCAGCTTAGGGTGGGGGGGCCTTCCCTACGAGCAGTACTTC
TRBJ2-7,TRBV5-1,NA,NA,CASSPGDRPSEQYF,TGCGCCAGCAGCCCTGGAGACAGGCCTTCCGAGCAGTACTTC
TRBJ1-5,TRBV20-1,TRBD1,NA,CSAPQGVGQPQHF,TGCAGTGCCCCGCAGGGGGTCGGTCAGCCCCAGCATTTT
TRBJ2-7,TRBV24-1,TRBD2,few,CATSDWTSGGTEQYF,TGTGCCACCAGTGATTGGACTAGCGGGGGGACCGAGCAGTACTTC
TRBJ2-3,TRBV5-1,NA,few,CASSGDGTSTDTQYF,TGCGCCAGCAGCGGGGACGGAACTAGCACAGATACGCAGTATTTT
TRBJ2-1,TRBV9,NA,few,CASTPGHGRHEQFF,TGTGCCAGCACTCCGGGACACGGTAGGCATGAGCAGTTCTTC
TRBJ2-7,TRBV20-1,NA,few,CSAKTDSYEQYF,TGCAGTGCTAAGACAGATTCCTACGAGCAGTACTTC
TRBJ2-5,TRBV6-6,NA,many,CASRSRSSEKETQYF,TGTGCCAGCAGATCCCGATCCTCGGAAAAAGAGACCCAGTACTTC
TRBJ2-2,TRBV27,NA,NA,CASRLGFGVNTGELFF,TGTGCCAGCAGGCTAGGATTCGGGGTTAACACCGGGGAGCTGTTTTTT
TRBJ1-5,TRBV6-2/TRBV6-3,NA,few,CASSGDGRSNQPQHF,TGTGCCAGCAGCGGGGACGGCCGGAGCAATCAGCCCCAGCATTTT
TRBJ2-5,TRBV27,TRBD2,few,CATPVAGAGDRPYQETQYF,TGTGCCACTCCAGTCGCAGGTGCGGGGGACCGCCCTTACCAAGAGACCCAGTACTTC
TRBJ2-7,TRBV5-1,NA,many,CASSPQGPYEQYF,TGCGCCAGCAGCCCGCAGGGGCCCTACGAGCAGTACTTC
TRBJ2-6,TRBV27,TRBD1,NA,CASTLTGQGFTGANVLTF,TGTGCCAGCACATTAACGGGACAGGGGTTCACTGGGGCCAACGTCCTGACTTTC